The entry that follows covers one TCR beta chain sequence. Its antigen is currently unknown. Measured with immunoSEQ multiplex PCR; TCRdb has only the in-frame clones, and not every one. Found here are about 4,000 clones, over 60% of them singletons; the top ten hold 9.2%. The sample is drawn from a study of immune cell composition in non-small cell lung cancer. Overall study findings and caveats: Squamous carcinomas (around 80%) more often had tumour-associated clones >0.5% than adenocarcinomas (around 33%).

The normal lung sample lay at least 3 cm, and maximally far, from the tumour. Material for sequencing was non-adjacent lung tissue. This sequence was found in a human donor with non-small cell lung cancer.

This chain's CDR3 is CASSLAGIVQGNAGELFF. In DNA, the CDR3 is TGCGCCAGCAGCTTGGCCGGTATAGTGCAGGGGAATGCCGGGGAGCTGTTTTTT. The gene calls are TRBV5-1 and TRBJ2-2; D may be TRBD1 (6 bases). The CDR3 spans 18 residues. Deletions cut 0 bases from V and 6 bases from J, with 21 bases between. Germline values: CDR1 SGHRS, CDR2 YFSETQ.